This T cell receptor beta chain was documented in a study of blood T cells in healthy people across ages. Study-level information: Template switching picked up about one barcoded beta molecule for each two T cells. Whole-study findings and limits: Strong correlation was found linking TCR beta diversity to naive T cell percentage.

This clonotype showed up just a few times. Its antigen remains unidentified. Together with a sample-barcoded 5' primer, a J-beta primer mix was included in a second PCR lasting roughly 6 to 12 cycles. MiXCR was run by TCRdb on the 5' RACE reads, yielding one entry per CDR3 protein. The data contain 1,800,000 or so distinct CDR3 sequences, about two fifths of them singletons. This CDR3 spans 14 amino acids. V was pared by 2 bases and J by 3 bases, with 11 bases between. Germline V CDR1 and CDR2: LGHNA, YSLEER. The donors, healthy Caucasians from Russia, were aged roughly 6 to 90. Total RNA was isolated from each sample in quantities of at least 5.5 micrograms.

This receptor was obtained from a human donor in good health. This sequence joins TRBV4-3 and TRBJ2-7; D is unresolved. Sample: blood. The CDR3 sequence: CASSQSTANYEQYF. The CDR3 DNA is TGCGCCAGCAGCCAATCAACAGCGAACTACGAGCAGTACTTC.